A selection of T cell receptor beta chains follows, all from one sample in a study of blood T cell repertoires in COVID-19. Repertoires were generated with immunoSEQ multiplex PCR, while TCRdb's copy carries only in-frame clones and drops some. The data contain around 140,000 clones, over 80% of them singletons. Source material: peripheral blood. All receptors come from a man in his forties or fifties with active COVID-19. Both conserved end residues are part of each CDR3. D genes are given only for firm matches. The size of a clone is reported for some rows only, either as once, few or many, or as a class for expanded clones.

j_call,clone_size,d_call,v_call,cdr3_aa,cdr3_nt
TRBJ2-2,-,TRBD2,TRBV5-4,CASSFLAGANTGELFF,TGTGCCAGCAGCTTTCTAGCGGGGGCGAACACCGGGGAGCTGTTTTTT
TRBJ2-3,once,-,TRBV5-4,CASKRQTTDTQYF,TGTGCCAGCAAGCGACAGACCACAGATACGCAGTATTTT
TRBJ1-2,few,TRBD1,TRBV19,CASSEQGEGYGYTF,TGTGCCAGTAGTGAACAGGGGGAAGGCTATGGCTACACCTTC
TRBJ1-1,-,TRBD1,TRBV6-5,CASTPTGGRVEAFF,TGTGCCAGCACCCCGACAGGGGGCAGGGTCGAAGCTTTCTTT
TRBJ2-3,-,TRBD2,TRBV5-6,CASSFLSDGSGGTDTQYF,TGTGCCAGCAGCTTTCTGTCGGATGGTAGCGGGGGGACAGATACGCAGTATTTT
TRBJ2-5,-,TRBD2,TRBV6-5,CATKTSRNPGTQYF,TGTGCCACCAAGACTAGCCGAAACCCGGGGACCCAGTACTTC
TRBJ1-4,-,TRBD1,TRBV6-6,CASRGQGYEKLFF,TGTGCCAGCAGGGGACAGGGATATGAAAAACTGTTTTTT
TRBJ1-2,-,TRBD1,TRBV6-5,CASRRTGQNYGYTF,TGTGCCAGCAGGAGGACAGGGCAAAACTATGGCTACACCTTC
TRBJ1-1,once,-,TRBV19,CASRPQPGPAGNTEAFF,TGTGCCAGTAGACCTCAACCGGGCCCTGCGGGGAACACTGAAGCTTTCTTT
TRBJ1-1,-,-,TRBV2,CASSEGRANTEAFF,TGTGCCAGCAGTGAAGGCAGGGCGAACACTGAAGCTTTCTTT